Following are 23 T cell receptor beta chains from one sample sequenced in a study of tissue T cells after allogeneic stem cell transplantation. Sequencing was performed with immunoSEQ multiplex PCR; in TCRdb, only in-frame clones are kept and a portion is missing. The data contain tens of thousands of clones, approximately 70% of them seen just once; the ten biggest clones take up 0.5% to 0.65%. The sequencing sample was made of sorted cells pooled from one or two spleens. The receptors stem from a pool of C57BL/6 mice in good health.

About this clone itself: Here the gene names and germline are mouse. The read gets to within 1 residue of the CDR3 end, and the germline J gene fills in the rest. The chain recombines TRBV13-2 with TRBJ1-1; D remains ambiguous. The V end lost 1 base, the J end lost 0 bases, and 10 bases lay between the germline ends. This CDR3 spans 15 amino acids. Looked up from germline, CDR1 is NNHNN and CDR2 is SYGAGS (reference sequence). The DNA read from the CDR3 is TGTGCCAGCGGTGATCGACGGGCGTCAAACACAGAAGTCTTC. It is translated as CASGDRRASNTEVF. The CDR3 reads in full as CASGDRRASNTEVFF.

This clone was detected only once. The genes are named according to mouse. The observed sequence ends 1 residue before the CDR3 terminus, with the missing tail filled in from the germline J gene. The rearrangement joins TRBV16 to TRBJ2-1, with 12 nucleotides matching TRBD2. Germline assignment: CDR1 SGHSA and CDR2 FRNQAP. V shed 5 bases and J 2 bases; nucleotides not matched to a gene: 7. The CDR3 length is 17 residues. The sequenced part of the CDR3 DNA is TGTGCAAGCAGCCACGGGGACTGGGGGGAGGACTATGCTGAGCAGTTC. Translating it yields CASSHGDWGEDYAEQF. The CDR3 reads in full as CASSHGDWGEDYAEQFF.

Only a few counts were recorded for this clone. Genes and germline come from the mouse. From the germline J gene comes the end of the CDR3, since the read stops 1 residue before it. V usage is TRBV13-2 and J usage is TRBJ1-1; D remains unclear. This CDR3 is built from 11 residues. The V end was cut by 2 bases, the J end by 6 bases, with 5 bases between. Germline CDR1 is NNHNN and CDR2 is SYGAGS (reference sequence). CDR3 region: CASGDPAEVFF. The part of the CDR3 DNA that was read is TGTGCCAGCGGTGACCCAGCAGAAGTCTTC.

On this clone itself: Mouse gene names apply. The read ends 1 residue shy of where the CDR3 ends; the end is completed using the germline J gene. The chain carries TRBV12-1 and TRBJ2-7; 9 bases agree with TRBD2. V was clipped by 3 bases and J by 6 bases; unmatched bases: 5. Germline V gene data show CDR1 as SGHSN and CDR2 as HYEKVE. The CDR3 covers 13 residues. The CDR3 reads CASSWGGALEQYF. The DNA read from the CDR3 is TGTGCCAGCTCTTGGGGGGGCGCGCTTGAACAGTAC.

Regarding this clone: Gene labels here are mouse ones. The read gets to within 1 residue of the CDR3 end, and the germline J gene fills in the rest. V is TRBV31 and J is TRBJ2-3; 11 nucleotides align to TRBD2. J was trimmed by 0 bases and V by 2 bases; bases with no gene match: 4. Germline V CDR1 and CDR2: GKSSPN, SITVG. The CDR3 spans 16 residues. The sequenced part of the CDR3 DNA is TGTGCCTGGAGTGAAGGACTGGGGGGTAGTGCAGAAACGCTGTAT. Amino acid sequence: CAWSEGLGGSAETLY. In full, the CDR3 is CAWSEGLGGSAETLYF.

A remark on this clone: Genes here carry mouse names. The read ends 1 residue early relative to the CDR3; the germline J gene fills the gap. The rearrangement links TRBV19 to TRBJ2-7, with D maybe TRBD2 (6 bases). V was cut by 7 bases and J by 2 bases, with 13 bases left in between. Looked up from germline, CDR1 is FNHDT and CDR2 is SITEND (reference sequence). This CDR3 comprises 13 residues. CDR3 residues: CASRRSGAYEQYF. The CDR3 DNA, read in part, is TGTGCCAGCCGCCGCTCTGGGGCCTATGAACAGTAC.

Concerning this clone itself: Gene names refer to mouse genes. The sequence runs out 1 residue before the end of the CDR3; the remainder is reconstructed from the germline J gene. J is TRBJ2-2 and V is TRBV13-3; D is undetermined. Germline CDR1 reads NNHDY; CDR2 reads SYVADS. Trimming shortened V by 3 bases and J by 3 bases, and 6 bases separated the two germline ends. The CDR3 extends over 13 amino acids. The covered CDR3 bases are TGTGCCAGCAGTGCCGGTCACACCGGGCAGCTCTAC. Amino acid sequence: CASSAGHTGQLY. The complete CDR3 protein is CASSAGHTGQLYF.

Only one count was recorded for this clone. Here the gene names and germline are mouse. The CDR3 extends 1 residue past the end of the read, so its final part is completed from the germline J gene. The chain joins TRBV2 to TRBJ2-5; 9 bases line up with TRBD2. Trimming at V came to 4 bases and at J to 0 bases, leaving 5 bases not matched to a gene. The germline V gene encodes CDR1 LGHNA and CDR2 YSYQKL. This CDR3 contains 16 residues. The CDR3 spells CASSPRDWANQDTQYF. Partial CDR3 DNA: TGTGCCAGCAGCCCCCGGGACTGGGCTAACCAAGACACCCAGTAC.

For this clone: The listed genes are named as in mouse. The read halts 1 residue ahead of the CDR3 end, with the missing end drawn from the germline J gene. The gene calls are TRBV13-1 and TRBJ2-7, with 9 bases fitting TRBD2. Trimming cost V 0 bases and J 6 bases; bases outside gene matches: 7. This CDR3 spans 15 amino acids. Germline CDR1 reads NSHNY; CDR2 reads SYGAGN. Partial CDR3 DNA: TGTGCCAGCAGTGATGCTGGACTGGGGTTCGTTGAACAGTAC. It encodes CASSDAGLGFVEQY. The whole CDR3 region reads CASSDAGLGFVEQYF.

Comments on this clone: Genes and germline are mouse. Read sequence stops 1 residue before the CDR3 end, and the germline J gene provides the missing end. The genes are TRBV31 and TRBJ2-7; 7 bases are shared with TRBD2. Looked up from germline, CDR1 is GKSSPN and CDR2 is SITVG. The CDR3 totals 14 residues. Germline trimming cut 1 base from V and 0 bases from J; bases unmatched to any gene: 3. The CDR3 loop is CAWSPDWVSYEQYF. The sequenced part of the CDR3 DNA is TGTGCCTGGAGTCCAGACTGGGTCTCCTATGAACAGTAC.

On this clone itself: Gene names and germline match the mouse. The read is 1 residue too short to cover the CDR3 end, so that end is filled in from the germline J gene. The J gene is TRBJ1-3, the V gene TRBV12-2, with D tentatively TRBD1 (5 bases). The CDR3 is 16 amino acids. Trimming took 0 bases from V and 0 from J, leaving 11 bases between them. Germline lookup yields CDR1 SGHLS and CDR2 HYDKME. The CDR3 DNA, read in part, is TGTGCCAGCTCTCTCTTGCGGGGGTTTTCTGGAAATACGCTCTAT. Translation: CASSLLRGFSGNTLY. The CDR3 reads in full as CASSLLRGFSGNTLYF.

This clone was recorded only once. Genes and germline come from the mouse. CDR3 DNA (partial): TGTGCCAGCAGTTCCGGGACTGGGGCTAGTGCAGAAACGCTGTAT. It specifies CASSSGTGASAETLY. The whole CDR3 sequence reads CASSSGTGASAETLYF. The V call is TRBV15, the J call TRBJ2-3, with 10 positions matching TRBD2. The CDR3 end is not reached by the read, which stops 1 residue before it; the germline J gene fills it in. From germline, CDR1 is SGHND and CDR2 FRSKSL. The CDR3 sequence is 16 residues long. V was clipped by 4 bases and J by 0 bases; unmatched bases: 4.

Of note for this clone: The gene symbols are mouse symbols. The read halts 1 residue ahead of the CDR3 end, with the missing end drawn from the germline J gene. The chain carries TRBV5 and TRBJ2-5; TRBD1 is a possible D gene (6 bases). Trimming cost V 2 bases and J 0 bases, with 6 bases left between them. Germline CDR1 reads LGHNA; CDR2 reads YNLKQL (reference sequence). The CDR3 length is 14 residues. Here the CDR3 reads CASSQTGNQDTQYF. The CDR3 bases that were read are TGTGCCAGCAGCCAAACAGGGAACCAAGACACCCAGTAC.

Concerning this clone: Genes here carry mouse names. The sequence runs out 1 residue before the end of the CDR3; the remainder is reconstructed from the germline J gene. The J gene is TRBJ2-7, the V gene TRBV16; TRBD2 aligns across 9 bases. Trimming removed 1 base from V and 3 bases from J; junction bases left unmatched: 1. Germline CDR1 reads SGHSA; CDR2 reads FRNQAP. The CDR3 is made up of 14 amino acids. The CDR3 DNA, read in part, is TGTGCAAGCAGCTTAGGGGACTGGGACTATGAACAGTAC. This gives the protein CASSLGDWDYEQY. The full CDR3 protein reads CASSLGDWDYEQYF. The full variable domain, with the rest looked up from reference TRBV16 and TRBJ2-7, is NAGVIQTPRHKVTGKGQEATLWCEPISGHSAVFWYRQTIVQGLEFLTYFRNQAPIDDSGMPKERFSAQMPNQSHSTLKIQSTQPQDSAVYLCASSLGDWDYEQYFGPGTRLTVL.

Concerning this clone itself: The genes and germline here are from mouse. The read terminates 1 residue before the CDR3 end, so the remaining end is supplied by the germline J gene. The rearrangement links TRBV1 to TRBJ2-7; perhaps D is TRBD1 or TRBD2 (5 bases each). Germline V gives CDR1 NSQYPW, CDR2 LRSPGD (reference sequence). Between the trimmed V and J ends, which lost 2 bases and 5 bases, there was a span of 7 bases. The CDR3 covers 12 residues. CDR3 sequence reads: CTCSARGHEQYF. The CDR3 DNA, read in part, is TGCACCTGCAGTGCAAGGGGACATGAACAGTAC.

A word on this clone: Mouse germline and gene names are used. The CDR3 loop reads CASSPGPNEAPLF. CDR3 bases read: TGTGCCAGCTCACCGGGACCGAACGAGGCTCCGCTT. The chain uses TRBV12-1 and TRBJ1-5, with a possible D match to TRBD1 (5 bases). The read ends 1 residue shy of where the CDR3 ends; the end is completed using the germline J gene. The CDR3 runs 13 residues. Germline V gene data show CDR1 as SGHSN and CDR2 as HYEKVE. V gave up 4 bases and J gave up 8 bases, with 14 bases separating them.

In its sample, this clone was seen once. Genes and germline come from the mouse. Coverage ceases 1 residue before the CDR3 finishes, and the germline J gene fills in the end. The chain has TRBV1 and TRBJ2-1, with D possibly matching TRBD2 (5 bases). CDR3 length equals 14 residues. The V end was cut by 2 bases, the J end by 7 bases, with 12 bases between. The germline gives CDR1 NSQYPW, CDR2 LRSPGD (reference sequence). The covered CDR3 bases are TGCACCTGCAGTGCATCTGGGTCCCTGGCTGAGCAGTTC. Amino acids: CTCSASGSLAEQF. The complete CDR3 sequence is CTCSASGSLAEQFF.

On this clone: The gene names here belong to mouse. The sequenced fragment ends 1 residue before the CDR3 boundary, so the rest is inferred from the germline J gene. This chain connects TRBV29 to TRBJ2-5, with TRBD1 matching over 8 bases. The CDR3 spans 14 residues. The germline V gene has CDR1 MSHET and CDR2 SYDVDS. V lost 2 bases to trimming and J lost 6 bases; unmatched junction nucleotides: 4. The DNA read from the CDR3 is TGTGCTAGCAGTTTACGCCGGGACAGGGACACCCAGTAC. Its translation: CASSLRRDRDTQY. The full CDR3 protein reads CASSLRRDRDTQYF.

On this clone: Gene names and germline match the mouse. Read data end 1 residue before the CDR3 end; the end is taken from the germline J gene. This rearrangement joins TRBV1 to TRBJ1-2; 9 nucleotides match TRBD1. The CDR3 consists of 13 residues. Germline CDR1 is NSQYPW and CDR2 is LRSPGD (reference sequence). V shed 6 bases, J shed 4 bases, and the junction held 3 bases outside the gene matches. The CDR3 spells CTCRETGGSDYTF. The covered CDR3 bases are TGCACCTGCAGAGAGACAGGGGGCTCCGACTACACC.

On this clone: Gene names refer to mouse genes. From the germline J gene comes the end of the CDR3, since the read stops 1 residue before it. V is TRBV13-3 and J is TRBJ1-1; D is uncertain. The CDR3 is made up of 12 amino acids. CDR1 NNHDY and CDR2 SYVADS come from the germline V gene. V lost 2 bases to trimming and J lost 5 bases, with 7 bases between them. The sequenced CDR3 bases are TGTGCCAGCAGTGAGGGCGGGACAGAAGTCTTC. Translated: CASSEGGTEVF. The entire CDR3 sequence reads CASSEGGTEVFF.

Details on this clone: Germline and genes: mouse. CDR3 region: CASSQGTGGRAEQFF. Incomplete CDR3 DNA: TGTGCCAGCAGCCAAGGGACTGGGGGGAGGGCTGAGCAGTTC. V gene TRBV5 combines with J gene TRBJ2-1, with TRBD2 matching over 11 bases. The read terminates 1 residue ahead of where the CDR3 ends, so the germline J gene completes it. Germline V gives CDR1 LGHNA, CDR2 YNLKQL (reference sequence). The J segment lost 7 bases and the V segment lost 1 base, leaving 3 bases of the junction unmatched. CDR3 size: 15 residues.

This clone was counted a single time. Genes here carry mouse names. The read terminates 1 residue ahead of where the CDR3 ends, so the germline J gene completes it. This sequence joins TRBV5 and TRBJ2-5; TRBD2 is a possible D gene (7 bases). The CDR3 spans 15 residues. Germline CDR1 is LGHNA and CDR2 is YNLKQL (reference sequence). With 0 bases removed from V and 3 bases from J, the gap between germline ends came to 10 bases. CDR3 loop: CASSQEGGVQDTQYF. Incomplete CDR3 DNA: TGTGCCAGCAGCCAAGAAGGGGGGGTACAAGACACCCAGTAC.

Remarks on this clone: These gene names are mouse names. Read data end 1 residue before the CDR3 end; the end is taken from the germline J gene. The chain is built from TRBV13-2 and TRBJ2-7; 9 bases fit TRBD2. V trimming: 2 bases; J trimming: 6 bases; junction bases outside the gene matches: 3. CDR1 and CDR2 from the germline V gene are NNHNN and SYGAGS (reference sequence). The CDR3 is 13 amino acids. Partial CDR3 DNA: TGTGCCAGCGGTGAAGGCTGGGGGGGTGAACAGTAC. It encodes CASGEGWGGEQY. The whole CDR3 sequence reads CASGEGWGGEQYF.